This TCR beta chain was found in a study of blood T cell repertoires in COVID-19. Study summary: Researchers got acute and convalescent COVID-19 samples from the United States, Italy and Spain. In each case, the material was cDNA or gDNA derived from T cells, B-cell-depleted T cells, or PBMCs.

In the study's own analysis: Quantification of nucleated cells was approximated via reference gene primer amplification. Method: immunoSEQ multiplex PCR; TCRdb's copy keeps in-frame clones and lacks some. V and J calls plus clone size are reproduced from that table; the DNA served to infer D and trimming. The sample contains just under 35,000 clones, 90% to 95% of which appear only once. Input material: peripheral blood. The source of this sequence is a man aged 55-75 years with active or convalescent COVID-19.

The CDR3 loop is CASSQRLAGSTDTQYF. CDR3 coding DNA: TGTGCCAGCAGCCAACGACTAGCGGGAAGCACAGATACGCAGTATTTT. V is TRBV3-1 (or the pseudogene TRBV3-2) and J is TRBJ2-3; 11 nucleotides line up with TRBD2. The CDR3 is made up of 16 amino acids. Germline trimming cut 2 bases from V and 0 bases from J; bases unmatched to any gene: 1. Per the germline V gene, CDR1 is LGHDT and CDR2 is YNNKEL (reference sequence).